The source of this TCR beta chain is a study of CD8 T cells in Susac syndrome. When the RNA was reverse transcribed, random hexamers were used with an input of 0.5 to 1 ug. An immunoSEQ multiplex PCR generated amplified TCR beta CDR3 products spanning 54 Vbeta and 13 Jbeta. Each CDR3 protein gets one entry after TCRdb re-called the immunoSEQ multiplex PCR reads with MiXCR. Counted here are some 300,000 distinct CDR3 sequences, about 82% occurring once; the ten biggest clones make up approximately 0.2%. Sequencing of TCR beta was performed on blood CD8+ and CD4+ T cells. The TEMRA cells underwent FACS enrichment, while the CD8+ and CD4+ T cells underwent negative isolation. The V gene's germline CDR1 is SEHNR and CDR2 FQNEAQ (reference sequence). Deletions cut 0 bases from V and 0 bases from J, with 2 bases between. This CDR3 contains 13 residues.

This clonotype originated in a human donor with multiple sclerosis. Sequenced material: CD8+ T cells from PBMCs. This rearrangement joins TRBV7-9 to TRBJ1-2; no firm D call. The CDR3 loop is CASSLAANYGYTF. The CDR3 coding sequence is TGTGCCAGCAGCTTAGCGGCTAACTATGGCTACACCTTC.